Sequencing of this T cell receptor beta chain was carried out in a study of blood T cells in healthy people across ages. Study as a whole: The capture of about one barcoded beta molecule per two T cells was achieved by template switching.

Germline CDR1 is SQVTM and CDR2 is ANQGSEA. The CDR3 is made up of 14 amino acids. Those donating, healthy Caucasian individuals from Russia, were aged roughly 6 to 90. Peripheral blood was drawn, approximately 9.7 milliliters per donor. The authors ran a second PCR of about 7 to 12 cycles using a sample-barcoded 5' primer and a J-beta primer mix. A template-switch adaptor containing 12 random nucleotides labeled each cDNA molecule. TCRdb re-analysed the 5' RACE reads in MiXCR, keeping a single row per CDR3 protein. Of about 760,000 distinct CDR3 sequences listed, around a quarter are singletons. Details on this clonotype: Relative to the germline gene, one junction end is altered; a read error may explain this.

These sequences were also reported in another study, on T cells of mothers and their children.

The rearrangement joins TRBV29-1 to TRBJ2-3, with D perhaps TRBD1 or TRBD2 (5 bases each). This clonotype was sampled from a boy between 10 and 17 years old in good health. The sample was blood. CDR3 loop: CSVPTQGRTDAQYF. CDR3 coding DNA: TGCAGCGTTCCTACGCAGGGACGCACAGATGCGCAGTATTTT.